These T cell receptor beta chains were read from a single sample in a study of tumor-infiltrating lymphocytes in oesophageal squamous cell carcinoma. TCRdb processed the PCR reads anew with MiXCR; each CDR3 protein has one entry. The data contain 15,000 or so distinct CDR3 sequences, about 55% of them singletons. The sample consisted of esophageal tumor tissue. The receptors come from a female donor with esophageal squamous cell carcinoma. Both conserved end residues are trimmed from each CDR3. The order of the fields is CDR3 protein, J gene, V gene.

cdr3_aa: ASSGRGLGRGETQY
j_call: NA
v_call: TRBV7-2

cdr3_aa: ASSEGEATNEKLF
j_call: TRBJ1-4
v_call: TRBV6-4

cdr3_aa: ASSLGLAGSETQY
j_call: NA
v_call: TRBV7-6

cdr3_aa: ASSLRAVAYNEQF
j_call: TRBJ2-1
v_call: TRBV7-6

cdr3_aa: ASSLGQGGNTGELF
j_call: TRBJ2-2
v_call: TRBV7-9

cdr3_aa: ASSKTGWDTGELF
j_call: TRBJ2-2
v_call: TRBV7-3

cdr3_aa: ASSLTSGLASETQY
j_call: NA
v_call: TRBV7-7

cdr3_aa: ASGLGQGTDTQY
j_call: TRBJ2-3
v_call: TRBV7-2

cdr3_aa: ASSQRWAKNIQY
j_call: TRBJ2-4
v_call: TRBV23-1

cdr3_aa: ASSVGGREESQY
j_call: TRBJ2-3
v_call: TRBV23-1

cdr3_aa: ASSYPGTDTQY
j_call: TRBJ2-3
v_call: TRBV11-2

cdr3_aa: ASSLTGSPQETQF
j_call: NA
v_call: TRBV7-2

cdr3_aa: ASSLTRSNTEAF
j_call: TRBJ1-1
v_call: TRBV7-2

cdr3_aa: ASSPQMGGHEQY
j_call: NA
v_call: TRBV7-6

cdr3_aa: ASSLGSGEDTQY
j_call: TRBJ2-3
v_call: TRBV7-6

cdr3_aa: ASSLASLSSYEQF
j_call: NA
v_call: TRBV7-8

cdr3_aa: ASSIVASGRAGDTGELF
j_call: TRBJ2-2
v_call: TRBV19

cdr3_aa: ASSWGQSNDSPLH
j_call: TRBJ2-1
v_call: TRBV7-2

cdr3_aa: ASSLARGGRGLLGYT
j_call: TRBJ1-2
v_call: TRBV5-4

cdr3_aa: ASSLGGGLYEQY
j_call: TRBJ2-7
v_call: TRBV7-2

cdr3_aa: ASKRELAGTYEQY
j_call: TRBJ2-7
v_call: TRBV6-1

cdr3_aa: ASSPGDVRPYDEQF
j_call: TRBJ2-1
v_call: TRBV7-3

cdr3_aa: ASSPRLRVPYGYT
j_call: NA
v_call: TRBV7-2

cdr3_aa: ASSPRGQGLDEQY
j_call: TRBJ2-7
v_call: TRBV7-6

cdr3_aa: ATSDWDSRTYNEQF
j_call: TRBJ2-1
v_call: TRBV24-1

cdr3_aa: ASSSVFGDTQY
j_call: TRBJ2-3
v_call: TRBV7-3

cdr3_aa: ASSFPGVKTEAF
j_call: TRBJ1-1
v_call: TRBV12-3/TRBV12-4

cdr3_aa: ASSYPPLAGGINEQF
j_call: NA
v_call: TRBV6-5

cdr3_aa: ASSSSGGGETQY
j_call: TRBJ2-5
v_call: TRBV5-4

cdr3_aa: ASSASGTDTQY
j_call: TRBJ2-3
v_call: TRBV7-7

cdr3_aa: ASSREVGDLANYGYT
j_call: TRBJ1-2
v_call: TRBV6-8

cdr3_aa: ATSRDIAGGNSYNEQF
j_call: TRBJ2-1
v_call: TRBV15

cdr3_aa: ASSPLRDEQF
j_call: NA
v_call: TRBV28

cdr3_aa: ASSPEGGGNQPQH
j_call: TRBJ1-5
v_call: TRBV9

cdr3_aa: AISDGSSGITIY
j_call: TRBJ1-3
v_call: TRBV10-3

cdr3_aa: ASSEIATDNEQF
j_call: TRBJ2-1
v_call: TRBV10-1

cdr3_aa: ASSSRLAGNEQF
j_call: NA
v_call: TRBV7-6

cdr3_aa: ASSSVRDYNEQY
j_call: TRBJ2-5
v_call: TRBV11-2

cdr3_aa: ASSPDRVRYGYT
j_call: TRBJ1-2
v_call: TRBV14

cdr3_aa: ASSLSRDPVNQF
j_call: NA
v_call: TRBV7-6

cdr3_aa: ASSYHLPGESTDTQY
j_call: TRBJ2-3
v_call: TRBV6-2/TRBV6-3

cdr3_aa: ASSTPGTGWREQY
j_call: NA
v_call: TRBV5-4

cdr3_aa: ASSEAWQTGANVLT
j_call: TRBJ2-6
v_call: TRBV2

cdr3_aa: ASSPGTGRLQETQY
j_call: TRBJ2-5
v_call: TRBV12-3/TRBV12-4

cdr3_aa: ASSLDPAIAKNIQY
j_call: TRBJ2-4
v_call: TRBV7-6

cdr3_aa: ASSPREAEGDEQF
j_call: TRBJ2-1
v_call: TRBV7-3

cdr3_aa: ASSFRGGRGNADTQY
j_call: TRBJ2-3
v_call: TRBV11-2

cdr3_aa: ASSSGGAWKETQY
j_call: TRBJ2-5
v_call: TRBV5-5

cdr3_aa: ASSLDLAFYEQY
j_call: NA
v_call: TRBV7-2

cdr3_aa: ASSLEDTQY
j_call: TRBJ2-3
v_call: TRBV5-6

cdr3_aa: ASSPGSGLSSYEQY
j_call: TRBJ2-7
v_call: TRBV5-6

cdr3_aa: ASSLGPSGKWGEQF
j_call: TRBJ2-1
v_call: TRBV7-3

cdr3_aa: ASSRREEARSGELF
j_call: TRBJ2-2
v_call: TRBV18

cdr3_aa: ASSLAVQETQF
j_call: TRBJ2-1
v_call: TRBV7-6

cdr3_aa: ASSLEVNQETQY
j_call: NA
v_call: TRBV7-2

cdr3_aa: ASSYSGRSLDTQY
j_call: TRBJ2-5
v_call: TRBV6-6

cdr3_aa: ASSPHPTFQETQY
j_call: NA
v_call: TRBV7-8